These 22 T cell receptor beta chains came from one sample sequenced in a study of early T cells in non-severe SARS-CoV-2 infection. MiXCR, run by TCRdb on the 5' RACE reads, gives a single entry per CDR3 protein. The table includes some 80,000 distinct CDR3 sequences, approximately 15% detected once. What was sequenced was whole blood. The receptors come from an adult who was a healthcare worker with PCR-confirmed SARS-CoV-2 infection or an uninfected control (not recorded which).

This clonotype was seen ten or more times. The chain uses TRBV6-4 and TRBJ2-3, with TRBD2 identical over 10 bases. The CDR3 is made up of 15 amino acids. Trimming at V came to 3 bases and at J to 1 base, leaving 1 base not matched to a gene. CDR1 and CDR2 from the germline V gene are MRHNA and SNTAGT. The CDR3 DNA is TGTGCCAGCAGTGAAAGCGGGGGGGGCACAGATACGCAGTATTTT. It is translated as CASSESGGGTDTQYF.

The V call is TRBV20-1, the J call TRBJ2-7, with D possibly called TRBD1 or TRBD2 (7 bases each). CDR3 length equals 14 residues. Trimming shortened V by 5 bases and J by 7 bases, and 21 bases separated the two germline ends. Looked up from germline, CDR1 is DFQATT and CDR2 is SNEGSKA (reference sequence). The CDR3: CSAPLRRQGGEQYF. The CDR3, as DNA: TGCAGTGCTCCCTTGAGACGACAGGGAGGGGAGCAGTACTTC.

This clonotype has ten or more counts. The chain links TRBV9 to TRBJ1-2; D uncertain. The V gene's germline CDR1 is SGDLS and CDR2 YYNGEE. This CDR3 has 14 amino acids. V was pared by 4 bases and J by 3 bases, with 13 bases between. CDR3 sequence: CASSYLSGDYGYTF. DNA of the CDR3: TGTGCCAGCAGCTACTTATCCGGGGACTATGGCTACACCTTC.

At least ten counts were recorded for this clonotype. The J gene is TRBJ2-7, the V gene TRBV28; D not resolved. The V gene lost 2 bases and the J gene lost 0 bases, with 2 bases spanning the gap. The CDR3 has 12 residues. From germline, CDR1 is MDHEN and CDR2 SYDVKM. CDR3 bases: TGTGCCAGCAGTTTACCCTCCTACGAGCAGTACTTC. Translation gives CASSLPSYEQYF.

This clonotype was seen a handful of times. The chain employs TRBV20-1 and TRBJ2-7; D may be TRBD1 (6 bases). CDR1 and CDR2 from the germline V gene are DFQATT and SNEGSKA (reference sequence). The CDR3 has 13 amino acids. V lost 3 bases and J 2 bases, leaving 11 bases between the germline ends. For the CDR3, the DNA is TGCAGTGCTAGGACAGGCGTTACCTACGAGCAGTACTTC. Translation gives CSARTGVTYEQYF.

The CDR3 DNA reads as TGTGCCAGCAGCCAAGATCGGGACAGCTTCTATGGCTACACCTTC. Its protein is CASSQDRDSFYGYTF. The chain links TRBV4-2 to TRBJ1-2; 7 bases fit TRBD1. Germline CDR1 reads LGHNA; CDR2 reads YNFKEQ. With 0 bases clipped from V and 4 bases from J, the junction kept 5 bases outside the gene matches. This CDR3 contains 15 residues.

This clonotype was detected many times. The chain has TRBV10-2 and TRBJ2-3, with 8 bases matching TRBD2. Germline V gene sequence: CDR1 WSHSY, CDR2 SAAADI. The ends lost 11 bases at V and 4 bases at J; junction bases unmatched: 14. The CDR3 has 15 amino acids. The CDR3 loop is CAVKSRGGGADTQYF. CDR3 coding DNA: TGCGCCGTCAAATCTCGGGGGGGCGGGGCAGATACGCAGTATTTT.

This chain joins TRBV7-2 and TRBJ2-5; D gene ambiguous. Trimming removed 2 bases at V and 5 bases at J, with 9 bases between. This CDR3 has 13 amino acids. From germline, CDR1 is SGHTA and CDR2 FQGNSA. In nucleotides, the CDR3 is TGTGCCAGCAGCTTACTGGGGTTGGAGACCCAGTACTTC. It is translated as CASSLLGLETQYF.

This clonotype was recorded a few times. A read error is likely, as this CDR3 ends without the conserved phenylalanine or tryptophan. The chain uses TRBV30 and TRBJ2-7; no clear D. Germline V gives CDR1 GTSNPN, CDR2 SVGIG (reference sequence). V was shortened by 1 base and J by 5 bases, with 12 bases between the two germline ends. The CDR3 is made up of 13 amino acids. The CDR3 spells CAWSGVLGNEQYS. The CDR3 DNA is TGTGCCTGGAGTGGTGTTCTGGGGAACGAGCAGTACTCC.

The CDR3 loop reads CASSPRQGPDTQYF. CDR3 in DNA: TGTGCCAGCAGCCCTCGACAGGGCCCAGATACGCAGTATTTT. The chain employs TRBV7-2 and TRBJ2-3; TRBD1 agrees at 7 bases. The ends lost 5 bases at V and 4 bases at J; junction bases unmatched: 6. The CDR3 totals 14 residues. Germline loops: CDR1 SGHTA, CDR2 FQGNSA.

This clonotype occurred a few times. The V call is TRBV27, the J call TRBJ2-2, with 7 positions matching TRBD1. V lost 8 bases to trimming and J lost 6 bases; unmatched junction nucleotides: 12. Germline V lookup: CDR1 MNHEY, CDR2 SMNVEV (reference sequence). This CDR3 spans 15 amino acids. The CDR3 loop reads CASGTGVFRAGELFF. The CDR3 DNA follows: TGTGCCAGCGGAACAGGGGTTTTTCGGGCCGGGGAGCTGTTTTTT.

This clonotype appeared a few times. The rearrangement joins TRBV6-1 to TRBJ1-4; maybe TRBD1 (6 bases). In germline, CDR1 is MNHNS, CDR2 SASEGT. V was clipped by 8 bases and J by 6 bases, with 16 bases between them. The CDR3 totals 14 residues. The DNA for the CDR3 is TGTGCCAGCCAACGCGGGGGCGCAGATGAAAAACTGTTTTTT. Translating gives CASQRGGADEKLFF.

This clonotype was found many times. The V call is TRBV7-8, the J call TRBJ2-7, with unresolved D. The germline V gene has CDR1 SGHVS and CDR2 FQNEAQ. The germline V and J ends were trimmed by 1 base and 5 bases, with 15 bases remaining between them. The CDR3 contains 15 residues. The CDR3 loop reads CASSLGGRIVNEQYF. The CDR3 region has the DNA TGTGCCAGCAGCTTAGGAGGCAGGATCGTCAACGAGCAGTACTTC.

This clonotype appeared many times. The chain links TRBV28 to TRBJ1-1, with a possible D match to TRBD1 (6 bases). The CDR3 contains 16 residues. V dropped 5 bases and J dropped 4 bases, with 20 bases sitting between them. In germline, CDR1 is MDHEN, CDR2 SYDVKM. Here the CDR3 reads CASSLPGQWKGTEAFF. The CDR3 DNA sequence: TGTGCCAGCAGTCTCCCTGGACAGTGGAAGGGCACTGAAGCTTTCTTT.

Many counts were recorded for this clonotype. The chain has TRBV7-3 and TRBJ2-2; D perhaps matches TRBD1 (5 bases). V lost 5 bases to trimming and J lost 6 bases, with 16 bases between them. CDR1 and CDR2 (germline): SGHTA, FQGTGA. The length of the CDR3 is 15 residues. For the CDR3, the DNA is TGTGCCAGCAGCCCCGGGCAGGGAAGGGCCGGGGAGCTGTTTTTT. Translating gives CASSPGQGRAGELFF.

J is TRBJ1-2 and V is TRBV6-5; no clear D. Looked up from germline, CDR1 is MNHEY and CDR2 is SVGAGI. CDR3 size: 12 residues. Trimming removed 6 bases from V and 4 bases from J, with 9 bases in between. The CDR3 DNA follows: TGTGCCAGCAGGGCAACCGCCTATGGCTACACCTTC. This gives the protein CASRATAYGYTF.

This clonotype was recorded a few times. The chain combines TRBV29-1 with TRBJ2-1; 10 positions match TRBD2. J was trimmed by 2 bases and V by 3 bases; bases with no gene match: 19. CDR1 and CDR2 (germline): SQVTM, ANQGSEA. The CDR3 runs 20 residues. The CDR3 reads CSVEGVGRPASGGPYNEQFF. CDR3 DNA sequence: TGCAGCGTTGAGGGCGTGGGGCGGCCCGCTAGCGGGGGCCCCTACAATGAGCAGTTCTTC.

The chain is built from TRBV7-2 and TRBJ2-5; TRBD1 might be the D (6 bases). Per germline, CDR1 SGHTA and CDR2 FQGNSA. V lost 5 bases and J lost 5, with 18 bases in between. This CDR3 is 15 amino acids long. The CDR3 here is CASSPVLGARETQYF. CDR3 sequence (DNA): TGTGCCAGCAGCCCCGTACTGGGGGCGCGGGAGACCCAGTACTTC.

This sequence joins TRBV19 and TRBJ2-5; D gene uncertain. V was pared by 5 bases and J by 5 bases, with 9 bases between. CDR1 LNHDA and CDR2 SQIVND come from the germline V gene (reference sequence). The CDR3 totals 12 residues. The CDR3 loop is CASSGASETQYF. In nucleotides, the CDR3 is TGTGCCAGTAGTGGCGCCTCGGAGACCCAGTACTTC.

As for this clonotype: One base away lies a much larger clone, so this may be a sequencing read error. V is TRBV7-9 and J is TRBJ1-1, with 8 bases aligning to TRBD1. Losses at the gene ends were 5 bases for V and 6 bases for J; bases not matched to a gene: 8. Per the germline V gene, CDR1 is SEHNR and CDR2 is FQNEAQ (reference sequence). There are 14 residues in the CDR3. The CDR3 DNA follows: TGTGCCAGCAGCGCCCAGGGGGCGGCGTCTGAAGCTTTCTTT. It translates to CASSAQGAASEAFF.

This clonotype was recorded at least ten times. The chain links TRBV19 to TRBJ2-1, with D perhaps TRBD2 (6 bases). Germline V lookup: CDR1 LNHDA, CDR2 SQIVND (reference sequence). The V and J ends lost 3 bases and 3 bases respectively, with 15 bases between them. The CDR3 contains 16 residues. CDR3 in DNA: TGTGCCAGTAGTATCGACCCTAGCGCAAACTACAATGAGCAGTTCTTC. Amino acid sequence: CASSIDPSANYNEQFF.

This clonotype has at least ten counts. The gene calls are TRBV12-3 or TRBV12-4 and TRBJ1-4, with TRBD1 matching over 10 bases. The CDR3 length is 17 residues. After removal of 2 bases from V and 8 bases from J, the junction contained 11 bases not matched to a gene. CDR3 in DNA: TGTGCCAGCAGTTTAAAACGACCCGGGACAGGGGCGGAAAAACTGTTTTTT. Translated: CASSLKRPGTGAEKLFF.